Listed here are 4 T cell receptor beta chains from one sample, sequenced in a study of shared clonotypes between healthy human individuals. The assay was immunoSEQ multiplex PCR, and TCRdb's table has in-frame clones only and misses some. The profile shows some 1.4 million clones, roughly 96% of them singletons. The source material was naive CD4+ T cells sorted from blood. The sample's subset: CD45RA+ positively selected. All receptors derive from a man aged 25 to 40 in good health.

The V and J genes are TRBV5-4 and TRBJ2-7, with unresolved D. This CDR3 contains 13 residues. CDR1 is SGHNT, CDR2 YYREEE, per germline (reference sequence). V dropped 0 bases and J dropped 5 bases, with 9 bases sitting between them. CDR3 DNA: TGTGCCAGCAGCTTGGACACCCGGAACGAGCAGTACTTC. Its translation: CASSLDTRNEQYF.

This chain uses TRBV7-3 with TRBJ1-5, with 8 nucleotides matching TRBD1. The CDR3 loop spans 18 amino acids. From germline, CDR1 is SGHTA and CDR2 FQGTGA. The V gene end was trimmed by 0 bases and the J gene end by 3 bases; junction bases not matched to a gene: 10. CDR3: CASSLTQRQGWNNQPQHF. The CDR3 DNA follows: TGTGCCAGCAGCTTAACTCAGAGACAGGGGTGGAACAATCAGCCCCAGCATTTT. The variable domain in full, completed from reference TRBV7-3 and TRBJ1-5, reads GAGVSQTPSNKVTEKGKYVELRCDPISGHTALYWYRQSLGQGPEFLIYFQGTGAADDSGLPNDRFFAVRPEGSVSTLKIQRTERGDSAVYLCASSLTQRQGWNNQPQHFGDGTRLSIL.

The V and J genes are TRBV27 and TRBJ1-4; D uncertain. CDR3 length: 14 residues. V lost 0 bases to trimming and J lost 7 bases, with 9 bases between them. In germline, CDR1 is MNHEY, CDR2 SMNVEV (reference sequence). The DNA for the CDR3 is TGTGCCAGCAGTTTATCCTATAGACGTGAAAAACTGTTTTTT. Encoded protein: CASSLSYRREKLFF.

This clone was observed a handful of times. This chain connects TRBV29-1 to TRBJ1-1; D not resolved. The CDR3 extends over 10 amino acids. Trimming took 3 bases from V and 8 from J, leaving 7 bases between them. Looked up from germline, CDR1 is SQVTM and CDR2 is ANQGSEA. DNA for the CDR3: TGCAGCGTTGAGGGCTCCGAAGCTTTCTTT. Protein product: CSVEGSEAFF.